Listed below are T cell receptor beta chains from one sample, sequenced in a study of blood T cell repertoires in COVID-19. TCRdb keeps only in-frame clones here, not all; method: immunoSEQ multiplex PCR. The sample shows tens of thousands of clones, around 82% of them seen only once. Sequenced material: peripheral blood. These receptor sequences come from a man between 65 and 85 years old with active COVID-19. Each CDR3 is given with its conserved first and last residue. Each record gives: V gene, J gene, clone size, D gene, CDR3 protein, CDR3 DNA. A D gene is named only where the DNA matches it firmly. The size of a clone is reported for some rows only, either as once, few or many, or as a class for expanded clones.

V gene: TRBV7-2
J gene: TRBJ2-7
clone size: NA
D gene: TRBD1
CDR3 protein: CASSARTGSYEQYF
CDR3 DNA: TGTGCCAGCAGCGCCAGGACAGGCTCCTACGAGCAGTACTTC

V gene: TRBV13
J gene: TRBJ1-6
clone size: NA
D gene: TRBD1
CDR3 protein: CASSSNTGVYNSPLHF
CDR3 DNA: TGTGCCAGCAGCTCTAATACAGGGGTCTATAATTCACCCCTCCACTTT

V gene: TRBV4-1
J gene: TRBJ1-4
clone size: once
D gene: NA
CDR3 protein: CASSQGAGGNEKLFF
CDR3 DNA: TGCGCCAGCAGCCAAGGGGCTGGGGGGAATGAAAAACTGTTTTTT

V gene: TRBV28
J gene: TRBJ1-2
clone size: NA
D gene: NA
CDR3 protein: CATPAARSGGEGYGYTF
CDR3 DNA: TGTGCCACCCCAGCCGCGCGTTCGGGGGGTGAGGGCTATGGCTACACCTTC

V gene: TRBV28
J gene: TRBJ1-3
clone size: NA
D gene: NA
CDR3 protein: CASSFTDANTIYF
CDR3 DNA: TGTGCCAGCAGTTTTACAGATGCAAACACCATATATTTT

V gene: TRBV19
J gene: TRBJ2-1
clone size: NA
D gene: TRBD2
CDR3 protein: CAPLGGGPDEQFF
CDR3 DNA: TGTGCCCCTTTAGGCGGGGGGCCCGATGAGCAGTTCTTC

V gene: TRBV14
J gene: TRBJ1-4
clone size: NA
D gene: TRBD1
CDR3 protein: CASSQEPPGGLWGEKLFF
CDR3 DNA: TGTGCCAGCAGCCAAGAACCCCCAGGGGGATTGTGGGGTGAAAAACTGTTTTTT

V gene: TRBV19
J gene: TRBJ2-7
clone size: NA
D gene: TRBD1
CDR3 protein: CASSKGPGGQAYEQYF
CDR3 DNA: TGTGCCAGTAGTAAGGGCCCGGGTGGACAGGCCTACGAGCAGTACTTC

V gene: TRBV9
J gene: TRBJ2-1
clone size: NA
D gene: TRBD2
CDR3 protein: CASSVVGGANEQFF
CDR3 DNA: TGTGCCAGCAGCGTAGTCGGGGGGGCCAATGAGCAGTTCTTC

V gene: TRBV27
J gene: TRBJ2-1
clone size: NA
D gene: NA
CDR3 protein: CASSLFSVPNEQFF
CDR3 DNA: TGTGCCAGCAGTTTATTTAGCGTTCCTAATGAGCAGTTCTTC

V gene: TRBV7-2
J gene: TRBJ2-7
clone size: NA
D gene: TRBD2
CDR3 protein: CASSLPRTSVDEQYF
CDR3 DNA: TGTGCCAGCAGCCTCCCTCGGACTAGTGTCGACGAGCAGTACTTC

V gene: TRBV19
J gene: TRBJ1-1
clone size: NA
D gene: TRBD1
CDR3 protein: CASSNRGAPEAFF
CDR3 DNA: TGTGCCAGTAGTAACAGGGGAGCCCCTGAAGCTTTCTTT

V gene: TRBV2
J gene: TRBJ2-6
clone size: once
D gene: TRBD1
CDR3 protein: CASNSGGVAGANVLTF
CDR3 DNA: TGTGCCAGTAATTCAGGGGGCGTAGCCGGGGCCAACGTCCTGACTTTC

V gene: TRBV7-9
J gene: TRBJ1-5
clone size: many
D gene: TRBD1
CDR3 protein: CASSEGGQGSNQPQHF
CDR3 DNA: TGTGCCAGCAGCGAAGGGGGACAGGGGAGCAATCAGCCCCAGCATTTT

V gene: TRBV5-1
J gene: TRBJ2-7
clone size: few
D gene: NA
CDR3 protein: CASSWDRLAYEQYF
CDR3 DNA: TGCGCCAGCAGCTGGGACCGACTAGCCTACGAGCAGTACTTC

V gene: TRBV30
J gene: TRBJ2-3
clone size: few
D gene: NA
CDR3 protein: CAWKTDFDTQYF
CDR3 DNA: TGTGCCTGGAAGACAGATTTCGATACGCAGTATTTT

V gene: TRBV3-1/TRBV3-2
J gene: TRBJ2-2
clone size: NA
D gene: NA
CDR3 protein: CASSQVTAAGELFF
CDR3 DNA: TGTGCCAGCAGCCAGGTAACTGCGGCCGGGGAGCTGTTTTTT